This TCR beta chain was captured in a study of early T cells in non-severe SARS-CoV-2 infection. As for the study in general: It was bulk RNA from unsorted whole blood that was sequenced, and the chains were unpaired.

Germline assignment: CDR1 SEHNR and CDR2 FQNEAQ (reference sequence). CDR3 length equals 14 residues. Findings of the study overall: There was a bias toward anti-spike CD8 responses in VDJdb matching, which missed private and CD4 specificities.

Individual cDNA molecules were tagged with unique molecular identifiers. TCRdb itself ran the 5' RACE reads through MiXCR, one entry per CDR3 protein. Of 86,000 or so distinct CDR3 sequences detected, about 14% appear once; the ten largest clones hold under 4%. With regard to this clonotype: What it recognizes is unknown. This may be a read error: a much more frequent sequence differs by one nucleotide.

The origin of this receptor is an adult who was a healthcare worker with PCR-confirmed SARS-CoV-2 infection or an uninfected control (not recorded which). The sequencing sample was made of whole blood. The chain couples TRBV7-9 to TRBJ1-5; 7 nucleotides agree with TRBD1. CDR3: CVSSDGTGNQPQHF. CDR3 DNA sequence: TGTGTCAGCAGCGACGGGACAGGCAATCAGCCCCAGCATTTT.